This T cell receptor beta chain is drawn from a study of blood T cell repertoires in COVID-19. Cohorts were determined from participant-reported clinical history. The data were produced by immunoSEQ multiplex PCR, yet TCRdb's version contains in-frame clones alone and is incomplete. Among 350,000 or so clones listed, approximately 86% were seen once. The length of the CDR3 is 13 residues. Germline loops: CDR1 SGHTA, CDR2 FQGNSA. V was shortened by 6 bases and J by 4 bases, with 13 bases between the two germline ends. The chain links TRBV7-2 to TRBJ2-7; D might be TRBD1 (6 bases). Sequenced material: PBMCs or T cells enriched from blood (not recorded which). This clonotype was sampled from a woman aged 40 to 50 with acute COVID-19. In DNA, the CDR3 is TGTGCCAGCAGTACAGGGTTCTGGTACGAGCAGTACTTC. It yields the protein CASSTGFWYEQYF.